This T cell receptor (beta chain) was sequenced in a study of T cell responses to AZD1222 COVID-19 vaccine. Whole-study findings and limits: Epitopes outside B.1.351 and B.1.1.7 mutated regions reportedly drew nearly half of spike TCRs.

Here immunoSEQ multiplex PCR was the method, and the copy in TCRdb shows in-frame clones only, minus some. This sample carries about 97,000 clones, approximately 84% of them seen once, and the ten largest clones take approximately 15%. The CDR3 loop spans 14 amino acids. V lost 3 bases to trimming and J lost 4 bases, with 13 bases between them. Germline V CDR1 and CDR2: MNHEY, SMNVEV (reference sequence). About this clone: Its specificity is not known.

This receptor was taken from an adult in good health. The sequenced sample was peripheral blood, obtained on day 0 of AZD1222 vaccination. This chain joins TRBV27 and TRBJ2-7, with D uncertain. CDR3 sequence (DNA): TGTGCCAGCAGTTTGGACGAGATGGGGTACGAGCAGTACTTC. As protein: CASSLDEMGYEQYF.